This TCR beta chain appears in the sequencing data of a study of identical twins. TCRdb independently ran MiXCR on the 5' RACE reads; one entry per CDR3 protein. The table has some 1,700,000 distinct CDR3 sequences, roughly a third seen once. In the case of this clonotype: The target antigen is unknown.

Study outcomes and limitations: The authors noted that invariant MAIT and iNKT cells could partly confound zero-insertion analyses. When twins shared out-of-frame alpha sequences, those sequences had excess low generation probability. Conclusions leaned on cross-sectional statistical analysis and did not track the same donors over time.

Sequenced material: cord blood. The TCR was taken from a newborn girl in good health.

Written as DNA, the CDR3 is TGCAGTGCTAGAGCGGTTGGGGGGACTAGGAGTGAGCAGTACTTC. Its translation: CSARAVGGTRSEQYF. This chain links TRBV20-1 with TRBJ2-7, with 8 nucleotides matching TRBD2. The CDR3 length is 15 residues. Germline V lookup: CDR1 DFQATT, CDR2 SNEGSKA (reference sequence). Unmatched junction bases numbered 12, after V lost 1 base and J lost 7 bases.